This passage covers 14 T cell receptor beta chains from one sample sequenced in a study of T cell responses to AZD1222 COVID-19 vaccine. The data were produced by immunoSEQ multiplex PCR, yet TCRdb's version contains in-frame clones alone and is incomplete. The sample lists approximately 190,000 clones, around 92% seen once, with less than 1.5% in the top ten. The input for sequencing was peripheral blood, taken on day 0 of AZD1222 vaccination. Receptors were obtained from an adult in good health.

The rearrangement joins TRBV19 to TRBJ1-4; 7 nucleotides match TRBD1. Germline V gene data show CDR1 as LNHDA and CDR2 as SQIVND (reference sequence). After removal of 3 bases from V and 7 bases from J, the junction contained 8 bases not matched to a gene. The CDR3 has 15 residues. The chain's CDR3 is CASSIGTARSEKLFF. CDR3 sequence (DNA): TGTGCCAGTAGTATCGGGACAGCTCGTAGTGAAAAACTGTTTTTT. The full variable domain, rest sourced from reference TRBV19 and TRBJ1-4, is DGGITQSPKYLFRKEGQNVTLSCEQNLNHDAMYWYRQDPGQGLRLIYYSQIVNDFQKGDIAEGYSVSREKKESFPLTVTSAQKNPTAFYLCASSIGTARSEKLFFGSGTQLSVL.

This clone was seen more than once but under ten times. The CDR3: CASSEARIAADTQYF. CDR3 DNA sequence: TGTGCCAGCAGTGAAGCGCGAATAGCAGCAGATACGCAGTATTTT. The V call is TRBV2, the J call TRBJ2-3; D unclear. The CDR3 is 15 residues long. Between the trimmed V and J ends, which lost 0 bases and 4 bases, there was a span of 11 bases. Germline assignment: CDR1 SNHLY and CDR2 FYNNEI.

The chain carries TRBV21-1 and TRBJ2-1; the D segment call TRBD1 is taken from the table without a DNA check. TRBV21-1 is flagged as a pseudogene. CDR3 length: 14 residues. The CDR3 spells CASRPDRQGDEQFF. The CDR3 nucleotides are TGTGCCAGCAGACCCGACAGGCAAGGAGATGAGCAGTTCTTC.

The V and J genes are TRBV11-2 and TRBJ2-3; D possibly matches TRBD1 or TRBD2 (6 bases each). Between the trimmed V and J ends, which lost 4 bases and 0 bases, there was a span of 11 bases. The V gene's germline CDR1 is SGHAT and CDR2 FQNNGV. The CDR3 runs 15 residues. CDR3: CASSYRGRSTDTQYF. CDR3 nucleotides: TGTGCCAGCAGCTATCGGGGGCGTAGCACAGATACGCAGTATTTT.

The genes are TRBV23-1 and TRBJ2-7, with 10 bases aligning to TRBD1. TRBV23-1 is an ORF for which the function is uncertain. V lost 8 bases and J lost 6; bases outside the gene matches: 13. This CDR3 is 15 amino acids long. In DNA form, the CDR3 reads TGCGCCAGCCCCGGGACGGGGACAGGGGATCTCGAGCAGTACTTC. Its protein is CASPGTGTGDLEQYF.

The chain joins TRBV7-3 to TRBJ2-3; 7 positions agree with TRBD2. Unmatched junction bases numbered 15, after V lost 5 bases and J lost 4 bases. Germline values: CDR1 SGHTA, CDR2 FQGTGA. The CDR3 has 17 amino acids. The CDR3 region has the DNA TGTGCCAGCAGCCCCCCCCCGGGGGGAAGGAGCGCAGATACGCAGTATTTT. Protein sequence: CASSPPPGGRSADTQYF.

The chain combines TRBV11-1 with TRBJ2-7; D remains unclear. The CDR3 contains 11 residues. V lost 3 bases, J lost 4 bases, and 4 bases lay in between. The germline V gene has CDR1 SGHAT and CDR2 FQDESV (reference sequence). The CDR3: CASSFAYEQYF. The DNA for the CDR3 is TGTGCCAGCAGCTTTGCGTACGAGCAGTACTTC.

The V call is TRBV7-2, the J call TRBJ1-1, with D hard to call. The germline gives CDR1 SGHTA, CDR2 FQGNSA. Trimming cost V 4 bases and J 4 bases, with 13 bases left between them. This CDR3 has 14 amino acids. The CDR3 here is CASSSQDGSTEAFF. CDR3 in DNA: TGTGCCAGCAGCTCCCAGGACGGGAGCACTGAAGCTTTCTTT.

The V gene is TRBV9, the J gene TRBJ1-1; D call uncertain. The CDR3 runs 15 residues. CDR1 is SGDLS, CDR2 YYNGEE, per germline. V was clipped by 0 bases and J by 4 bases, with 13 bases between them. The CDR3 DNA reads as TGTGCCAGCAGCGTAGAGGTTGTCACCTCCACTGAAGCTTTCTTT. Its translation: CASSVEVVTSTEAFF.

V usage is TRBV27 and J usage is TRBJ1-3; 7 nucleotides match TRBD1. Germline CDR1 MNHEY, CDR2 SMNVEV (reference sequence). The CDR3 runs 20 residues. V lost 5 bases to trimming and J lost 0 bases; unmatched junction nucleotides: 19. The DNA of the CDR3 is TGTGCCAGCAGTCCCCGATACTCCCTGACAGGGACAATCTCTGGAAACACCATATATTTT. Translated, it gives CASSPRYSLTGTISGNTIYF.

V gene TRBV18 combines with J gene TRBJ2-7, with a weak D call TRBD1 (6 bases). V was clipped by 8 bases and J by 1 base, with 12 bases between them. Germline V gives CDR1 KGHSH, CDR2 LQKENI. The CDR3 has 13 amino acids. CDR3 DNA sequence: TGTGCCAGCGCAGAGGGGGATTCCTACGAGCAGTACTTC. The encoded protein is CASAEGDSYEQYF.

The chain has TRBV6-2 or TRBV6-3 and TRBJ2-5, with a possible D match to TRBD1 (5 bases). Per the germline V gene, CDR1 is MNHEY and CDR2 is SVGEGT. The CDR3 has 14 amino acids. With 4 bases removed from V and 0 bases from J, the gap between germline ends came to 9 bases. The CDR3, as DNA: TGTGCCAGCAGTTCCCGACAGTACCAAGAGACCCAGTACTTC. Translation gives CASSSRQYQETQYF.

The sample holds a few counts of this clone. The V and J genes are TRBV18 and TRBJ2-7; weak D call: TRBD1 (5 bases). Trimming took off 4 bases at V and 5 bases at J, with 12 bases between the two ends. This CDR3 is built from 13 residues. Per germline, CDR1 KGHSH and CDR2 LQKENI. CDR3 amino acids: CASSLGDSNEQYF. In DNA, the CDR3 is TGTGCCAGCTCACTGGGCGACAGCAACGAGCAGTACTTC.

In DNA, the CDR3 is TGTGCCAGCAGCAAAGTACCCTGGACATCCTCTGGAAACACCATATATTTT. Amino acids: CASSKVPWTSSGNTIYF. The V call is TRBV21-1, the J call TRBJ1-3; the table gives TRBD1 as D, unverified against the DNA. TRBV21-1 is noted as a pseudogene. The CDR3 sequence is 17 residues long.